This passage covers 29 T cell receptor beta chains from one sample sequenced in a study of shared clonotypes between healthy human individuals. The data were produced by immunoSEQ multiplex PCR, yet TCRdb's version contains in-frame clones alone and is incomplete. The table includes roughly 640,000 clones, approximately 79% detected once. What was sequenced was memory CD4+ T cells sorted from blood. Regarding subset: CD45RA-negative fraction. These receptors came from a woman in her 30s in good health.

The CDR3 region has the DNA TGTGCCAGCAGCCAACTTTCTGGCTATGGCTACACCTTC. It is translated as CASSQLSGYGYTF. The chain has TRBV9 and TRBJ1-2; D unclear. Germline V CDR1 and CDR2: SGDLS, YYNGEE. The V and J ends lost 4 bases and 4 bases respectively, with 11 bases between them. The CDR3 is made up of 13 amino acids.

In DNA, the CDR3 is TGTGCCGGAGGGGACATCTCCTACGAGCAGTACTTC. Translation: CAGGDISYEQYF. The chain has TRBV2 and TRBJ2-7; D may correspond to TRBD1 or TRBD2 (6 bases each). The length of the CDR3 is 12 residues. The V gene lost 11 bases and the J gene lost 0 bases, with 11 bases spanning the gap. From germline, CDR1 is SNHLY and CDR2 FYNNEI.

V usage is TRBV14 and J usage is TRBJ1-2; possibly TRBD1 for D (5 bases). Trimming removed 2 bases from V and 8 bases from J, with 12 bases in between. Germline CDR1 and CDR2: SGHDN and FVKESK. The length of the CDR3 is 13 residues. Written as DNA, the CDR3 is TGTGCCAGCAGCCAAAGCCCAGGGCGCGGCTACACCTTC. Its protein product is CASSQSPGRGYTF.

The chain recombines TRBV2 with TRBJ1-5; D might be TRBD1 (5 bases). The germline V gene has CDR1 SNHLY and CDR2 FYNNEI. This CDR3 region has 15 residues. V shed 6 bases and J shed 3 bases, with 15 bases lying between them. The CDR3 DNA follows: TGTGCCAGCAGGAGGGCAGGGAGCTCCAATCAGCCCCAGCATTTT. Translated, it gives CASRRAGSSNQPQHF.

This clone has a single count. The genes are TRBV6-5 and TRBJ1-2, with TRBD1 matching 9 bases. The CDR3 totals 14 residues. J gave up 7 bases and V 5 bases, and 8 bases lay outside the gene matches. Looked up from germline, CDR1 is MNHEY and CDR2 is SVGAGI. The CDR3 DNA reads as TGTGCCAGCAGTCCGAACAGGGGGCGCGGTGGCTACACCTTC. It translates to CASSPNRGRGGYTF.

V usage is TRBV6-5 and J usage is TRBJ2-3; no clear D gene. The V end was cut by 6 bases, the J end by 2 bases, with 15 bases between. This CDR3 region has 15 residues. Germline loops: CDR1 MNHEY, CDR2 SVGAGI. The CDR3, as DNA: TGTGCCAGCAGGCGCCCGGGCGGCCCCACAGATACGCAGTATTTT. Translating it yields CASRRPGGPTDTQYF.

This clone has at least ten counts. The chain carries TRBV25-1 and TRBJ1-3; no clear D gene. Germline V lookup: CDR1 MGHDK, CDR2 SYGVNS. This CDR3 is 11 amino acids long. V was trimmed by 8 bases and J by 4 bases, leaving 6 bases between them. The chain's CDR3 is CASAFGNTIYF. The CDR3 DNA is TGTGCCAGCGCATTCGGAAACACCATATATTTT.

This chain connects TRBV6-1 to TRBJ2-3; the D gene is possibly TRBD2 (6 bases). CDR1 and CDR2 from the germline V gene are MNHNS and SASEGT. The ends were cut back, 1 base at V and 0 bases at J, with 17 bases in the middle. The CDR3 totals 18 residues. The CDR3 DNA reads TGTGCCAGCAGTGAAGGCGAGACTAGTCATTCTAGCACAGATACGCAGTATTTT. Translating it yields CASSEGETSHSSTDTQYF.

The V gene is TRBV9, the J gene TRBJ2-2; a possible D gene is TRBD2 (5 bases). Per the germline V gene, CDR1 is SGDLS and CDR2 is YYNGEE. Trimming took 4 bases from V and 6 from J, leaving 19 bases between them. CDR3 length equals 16 residues. As DNA, the CDR3 is TGTGCCAGCAGCCCAGACCGGGATAAGTCGGCCGGGGAGCTGTTTTTT. This sequence encodes CASSPDRDKSAGELFF.

Worth noting for this clone: Other DNA sequences in the sample encode the same CDR3. The V call is TRBV7-8, the J call TRBJ2-1; D is unclear. Per the germline V gene, CDR1 is SGHVS and CDR2 is FQNEAQ. The germline V and J ends were trimmed by 5 bases and 0 bases, with 11 bases remaining between them. CDR3 length: 15 residues. This CDR3 reads CASSPTSLSYNEQFF. Written as DNA, the CDR3 is TGTGCCAGCAGCCCCACTTCTCTCTCCTACAATGAGCAGTTCTTC. The full variable domain, in which reference TRBV7-8 and TRBJ2-1 provide the parts outside the CDR3, is GAGVSQSPRYKVAKRGQDVALRCDPISGHVSLFWYQQALGQGPEFLTYFQNEAQLDKSGLPSDRFFAERPEGSVSTLKIQRTQQEDSAVYLCASSPTSLSYNEQFFGPGTRLTVL.

The chain employs TRBV18 and TRBJ1-3; D call uncertain. This CDR3 spans 15 amino acids. The germline CDR1 and CDR2 sequences are KGHSH and LQKENI. V lost 5 bases and J 2 bases, leaving 13 bases between the germline ends. The CDR3 loop is CASSSTRTTGNTIYF. CDR3 in DNA: TGTGCCAGCTCATCTACGCGAACAACTGGAAACACCATATATTTT.

The V and J genes are TRBV29-1 and TRBJ2-1, with 10 positions matching TRBD2. Germline lookup yields CDR1 SQVTM and CDR2 ANQGSEA. The ends lost 7 bases at V and 7 bases at J; junction bases unmatched: 13. The CDR3 covers 15 residues. Here the CDR3 reads CSAATLAGVKNEQFF. The CDR3 DNA follows: TGCAGCGCTGCAACCCTAGCGGGAGTAAAAAATGAGCAGTTCTTC.

The sample holds a few counts of this clone. This chain connects TRBV27 to TRBJ2-7, with D perhaps being TRBD1 or TRBD2 (6 bases each). Deletions cut 4 bases from V and 6 bases from J, with 19 bases between. The V gene's germline CDR1 is MNHEY and CDR2 SMNVEV (reference sequence). This CDR3 region has 15 residues. The CDR3 here is CASSSRPTGGSEQYF. The CDR3 bases are TGTGCCAGCAGTTCCCGGCCGACAGGAGGGTCCGAGCAGTACTTC.

The rearrangement links TRBV2 to TRBJ2-5; 9 bases agree with TRBD1. With V trimmed by 0 bases and J by 4 bases, 3 bases remained unmatched. Germline CDR1 and CDR2: SNHLY and FYNNEI. The CDR3 loop spans 15 amino acids. CDR3 sequence reads: CASSEARDRVETQYF. The CDR3 DNA is TGTGCCAGCAGTGAAGCGCGGGACAGGGTAGAGACCCAGTACTTC.

The rearrangement links TRBV28 to TRBJ2-1; TRBD2 aligns across 8 bases. Trimming removed 5 bases from V and 7 bases from J; junction bases left unmatched: 4. Germline assignment: CDR1 MDHEN and CDR2 SYDVKM. The CDR3 consists of 13 residues. The CDR3: CASSRGGWNEQFF. The CDR3 DNA is TGTGCCAGCAGTCGGGGGGGGTGGAATGAGCAGTTCTTC. The variable domain in full, with the rest retrieved from reference TRBV28 and TRBJ2-1, is DVKVTQSSRYLVKRTGEKVFLECVQDMDHENMFWYRQDPGLGLRLIYFSYDVKMKEKGDIPEGYSVSREKKERFSLILESASTNQTSMYLCASSRGGWNEQFFGPGTRLTVL.

This clone was recorded once. This chain connects TRBV28 to TRBJ2-5, with D unclear. The CDR3 contains 14 residues. The germline V and J ends were trimmed by 6 bases and 1 base, with 12 bases remaining between them. Germline V gene data show CDR1 as MDHEN and CDR2 as SYDVKM. CDR3 amino acids: CASRLTRTQETQYF. The CDR3 region has the DNA TGTGCCAGCAGACTCACCAGGACCCAAGAGACCCAGTACTTC.

Here the CDR3 reads CSVGGSTDNEKLFF. The CDR3 DNA follows: TGCAGCGTTGGAGGGTCCACGGATAATGAAAAACTGTTTTTT. This chain uses TRBV29-1 with TRBJ1-4; no firm D call. V lost 4 bases and J 4 bases, leaving 13 bases between the germline ends. This CDR3 is built from 14 residues. Germline loops: CDR1 SQVTM, CDR2 ANQGSEA.

The J gene is TRBJ2-3, the V gene TRBV4-2, with D maybe TRBD1 (6 bases). The V end was cut by 2 bases, the J end by 2 bases, with 11 bases between. The CDR3 is 15 amino acids. Germline V gene lookup returns CDR1 LGHNA and CDR2 YNFKEQ. The CDR3 region has the DNA TGTGCCAGCAGCCAACAGACAGGCCTCACAGATACGCAGTATTTT. This encodes CASSQQTGLTDTQYF.

The chain employs TRBV7-2 and TRBJ2-6, with 8 bases that match TRBD2. The V gene end was trimmed by 5 bases and the J gene end by 0 bases; junction bases not matched to a gene: 12. CDR1 and CDR2 from the germline V gene are SGHTA and FQGNSA. This CDR3 region has 19 residues. CDR3 sequence reads: CASSEFHLAGFSGANVLTF. The CDR3 DNA reads as TGTGCCAGCAGCGAATTTCACCTAGCGGGCTTCTCTGGGGCCAACGTCCTGACTTTC.

This sequence joins TRBV19 and TRBJ2-3; 14 nucleotides line up with TRBD2. J gave up 1 base and V 9 bases, and 12 bases lay outside the gene matches. Germline lookup yields CDR1 LNHDA and CDR2 SQIVND (reference sequence). The CDR3 has 18 residues. The CDR3 is CASTGTSGSNWGTDTQYF. Here the CDR3 DNA reads TGTGCCAGCACCGGGACTAGCGGGAGTAATTGGGGCACAGATACGCAGTATTTT.

This sequence joins TRBV10-3 and TRBJ2-1, with D hard to call. Germline V gives CDR1 ENHRY, CDR2 SYGVKD. Trimming removed 3 bases at V and 8 bases at J, with 8 bases between. The CDR3 extends over 12 amino acids. The CDR3 bases are TGTGCCATCAGTGATTGGAGTGATGAGCAGTTCTTC. This translates into CAISDWSDEQFF.

This rearrangement joins TRBV11-2 to TRBJ1-1, with a tentative D call TRBD1 (5 bases). V was pared by 3 bases and J by 1 base, with 9 bases between. CDR1 is SGHAT and CDR2 is FQNNGV in the germline V gene. The length of the CDR3 is 14 residues. As DNA, the CDR3 is TGTGCCAGCAGCTTGGGACCGTCGAACACTGAAGCTTTCTTT. Its translation is CASSLGPSNTEAFF.

This clone has just a few counts. The J gene is TRBJ1-4, the V gene TRBV6-5; D remains unclear. V was shortened by 4 bases and J by 2 bases, with 11 bases between the two germline ends. This CDR3 contains 15 residues. CDR1 is MNHEY and CDR2 is SVGAGI in the germline V gene. CDR3 DNA: TGTGCCAGCAGTTCGCATGGGGTTACTAATGAAAAACTGTTTTTT. Translation: CASSSHGVTNEKLFF.

The chain recombines TRBV25-1 with TRBJ2-1; tentative D call: TRBD2 (5 bases). The V end was cut by 0 bases, the J end by 4 bases, with 10 bases between. CDR1 is MGHDK and CDR2 is SYGVNS in the germline V gene. The CDR3 has 15 residues. This CDR3 is CASSEYQRSYNEQFF. The CDR3, as DNA: TGTGCCAGCAGTGAATATCAGCGGTCTTACAATGAGCAGTTCTTC.

The rearrangement joins TRBV7-7 to TRBJ1-4, with a weak D call TRBD1 (5 bases). The ends were cut back, 4 bases at V and 0 bases at J, with 9 bases in the middle. The germline gives CDR1 SSHAT, CDR2 FNYEAQ (reference sequence). The CDR3 loop spans 15 amino acids. The CDR3 DNA reads TGTGCCAGCAGCTCAAACAGGACAACTAATGAAAAACTGTTTTTT. This sequence encodes CASSSNRTTNEKLFF.

Only a few counts were recorded for this clone. The chain combines TRBV7-9 with TRBJ2-7; 9 nucleotides align to TRBD2. Per the germline V gene, CDR1 is SEHNR and CDR2 is FQNEAQ (reference sequence). CDR3 length equals 14 residues. V trimming: 5 bases; J trimming: 3 bases; junction bases outside the gene matches: 5. The CDR3 here is CASSISGSYYEQYF. The CDR3, as DNA: TGTGCCAGCAGCATTAGCGGGAGTTACTACGAGCAGTACTTC.

This sequence joins TRBV11-3 and TRBJ2-1; 7 bases agree with TRBD1. The junction had 12 bases not matched to a gene; V was cut back by 5 bases and J by 5 bases. This CDR3 region has 16 residues. Germline CDR1 is SGHNT and CDR2 is YENEEA. Here the CDR3 reads CASSPAGPGQHNEQFF. The CDR3 DNA follows: TGTGCCAGCAGCCCGGCGGGCCCGGGACAGCACAATGAGCAGTTCTTC.

J is TRBJ2-7 and V is TRBV28; 7 nucleotides agree with TRBD1. Germline trimming cut 5 bases from V and 3 bases from J; bases unmatched to any gene: 7. Germline CDR1 and CDR2: MDHEN and SYDVKM. The CDR3 extends over 14 amino acids. CDR3 sequence (DNA): TGTGCCAGCAGTATAGCGACAGGGTTCTACGAGCAGTACTTC. This translates into CASSIATGFYEQYF.

In this sample, this clone turned up a few times. One end of the junction fails to match germline, which may point to a read error. The chain recombines TRBV9 with TRBJ1-2; no firm D call. Germline V gene data show CDR1 as SGDLS and CDR2 as YYNGEE. CDR3 size: 11 residues. In DNA form, the CDR3 reads TGTGCCAGCAGCGCACCCTTCGTCGCCTCGTTC. Translated: CASSAPFVASF.